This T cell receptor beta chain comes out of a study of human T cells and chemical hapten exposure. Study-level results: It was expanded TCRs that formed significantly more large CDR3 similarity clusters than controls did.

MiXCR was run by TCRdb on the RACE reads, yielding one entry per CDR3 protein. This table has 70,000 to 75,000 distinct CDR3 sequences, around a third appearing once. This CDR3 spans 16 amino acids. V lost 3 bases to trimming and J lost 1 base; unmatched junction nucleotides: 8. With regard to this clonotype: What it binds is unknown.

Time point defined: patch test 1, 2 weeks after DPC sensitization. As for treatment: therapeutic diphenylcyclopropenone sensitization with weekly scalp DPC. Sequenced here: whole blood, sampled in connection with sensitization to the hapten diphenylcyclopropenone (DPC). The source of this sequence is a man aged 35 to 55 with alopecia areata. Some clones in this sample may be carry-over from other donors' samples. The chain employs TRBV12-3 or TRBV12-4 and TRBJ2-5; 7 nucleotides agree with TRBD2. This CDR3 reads CASSFETSPSQETQYF. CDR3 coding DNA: TGTGCCAGCAGTTTTGAGACTAGCCCATCCCAAGAGACCCAGTACTTC.